The 24 T cell receptor beta chains below were found in one sample sequenced in a study of cytomegalovirus exposure and HLA in healthy donors. 60 Vbeta and 13 Jbeta primers were used in PCR. The method was immunoSEQ multiplex PCR; TCRdb's version includes in-frame clones alone and lacks a portion of them. Altogether fewer than 150,000 clones are present, around 85% being singletons, with the ten largest covering around 4.5%. Sequencing used PBMCs. Receptor source: a man in his forties or fifties in good health and CMV-seropositive.

The V and J genes are TRBV7-9 and TRBJ1-2; D gene unclear. The CDR3 runs to 13 residues. Trimming took off 8 bases at V and 0 bases at J, with 10 bases between the two ends. In germline, CDR1 is SEHNR, CDR2 FQNEAQ (reference sequence). The CDR3 DNA is TGTGCCAGCGGGAGGGATTCTAACTATGGCTACACCTTC. It encodes CASGRDSNYGYTF.

This clone was recorded once. V is TRBV4-3 and J is TRBJ1-4, with 8 bases fitting TRBD1. This CDR3 spans 15 amino acids. CDR1 and CDR2 (germline): LGHNA, YSLEER. After removal of 0 bases from V and 9 bases from J, the junction contained 6 bases not matched to a gene. The CDR3 nucleotides are TGCGCCAGCAGCCAAGACAGGGGGCTTTTGCAAAAACTGTTTTTT. It yields the protein CASSQDRGLLQKLFF.

This rearrangement joins TRBV5-1 to TRBJ1-2, with a weak D call TRBD1 (6 bases). Trimming shortened V by 5 bases and J by 5 bases, and 13 bases separated the two germline ends. The CDR3 contains 13 residues. Germline CDR1 and CDR2: SGHRS and YFSETQ. CDR3 coding DNA: TGCGCCAGCAGGGATACAGGGTTTTATGGCTACACCTTC. Its translation: CASRDTGFYGYTF.

The rearrangement joins TRBV4-1 to TRBJ1-5; the match to TRBD1 covers 8 bases. The CDR3 is 15 residues long. The germline V gene has CDR1 MGHRA and CDR2 YSYEKL. V lost 3 bases to trimming and J lost 4 bases; unmatched junction nucleotides: 5. The CDR3 coding sequence is TGCGCCAGCAGCCAGCCGGGACAGGTGAATCAGCCCCAGCATTTT. Translating gives CASSQPGQVNQPQHF.

The rearrangement links TRBV13 to TRBJ2-2, with 10 nucleotides matching TRBD1. The CDR3 totals 16 residues. Germline V gives CDR1 PRHDT, CDR2 FYEKMQ (reference sequence). The V segment lost 5 bases and the J segment 6 bases; nucleotides outside the gene matches: 9. The CDR3 is CASSHRQGAQSGELFF. The CDR3 DNA follows: TGTGCCAGCAGCCACCGACAGGGGGCGCAATCCGGGGAGCTGTTTTTT. Full variable domain (rest looked up from reference TRBV13 and TRBJ2-2): AAGVIQSPRHLIKEKRETATLKCYPIPRHDTVYWYQQGPGQDPQFLISFYEKMQSDKGSIPDRFSAQQFSDYHSELNMSSLELGDSALYFCASSHRQGAQSGELFFGEGSRLTVL.

This clone was observed a handful of times. The chain recombines TRBV30 with TRBJ1-2, with 7 bases matching TRBD1. V dropped 3 bases and J dropped 4; count of bases not matched to a gene: 5. Germline CDR1 is GTSNPN and CDR2 is SVGIG (reference sequence). The CDR3 is 13 amino acids. The CDR3 DNA follows: TGTGCCTGGAGCCGGGACAGACCCTATGGCTACACCTTC. Protein product: CAWSRDRPYGYTF. The whole variable domain, remainder taken from reference TRBV30 and TRBJ1-2, is SQTIHQWPATLVQPVGSPLSLECTVEGTSNPNLYWYRQAAGRGLQLLFYSVGIGQISSEVPQNLSASRPQDRQFILSSKKLLLSDSGFYLCAWSRDRPYGYTFGSGTRLTVV.

The chain has TRBV7-2 and TRBJ1-2; maybe TRBD1 (6 bases). V was pared by 5 bases and J by 3 bases, with 25 bases between. Germline V gives CDR1 SGHTA, CDR2 FQGNSA. The length of the CDR3 is 18 residues. This CDR3 is CASSRRFRGAGEDYGYTF. The CDR3 DNA sequence: TGTGCCAGCAGCAGACGATTCCGGGGGGCCGGTGAGGACTATGGCTACACCTTC.

V is TRBV4-1 and J is TRBJ2-7, with 11 bases that match TRBD2. Germline V lookup: CDR1 MGHRA, CDR2 YSYEKL. The CDR3 consists of 17 residues. Germline trimming cut 1 base from V and 4 bases from J; bases unmatched to any gene: 9. The CDR3 sequence is CASSQAGGLAGGYEQYF. The CDR3 region has the DNA TGCGCCAGCAGCCAAGCGGGGGGCCTAGCGGGAGGATACGAGCAGTACTTC.

The chain is built from TRBV27 and TRBJ2-7; possibly TRBD1 for D (6 bases). The ends were cut back, 9 bases at V and 2 bases at J, with 17 bases in the middle. The length of the CDR3 is 14 residues. The V gene's germline CDR1 is MNHEY and CDR2 SMNVEV (reference sequence). This CDR3 is CASRRQASAYEQYF. The CDR3 DNA reads as TGTGCCAGTCGCCGACAGGCAAGTGCCTACGAGCAGTACTTC.

The V and J genes are TRBV9 and TRBJ2-2; no reliable D call. V lost 1 base to trimming and J lost 6 bases, with 10 bases between them. The CDR3 spans 14 residues. The V gene's germline CDR1 is SGDLS and CDR2 YYNGEE. CDR3: CASSVNLVSGELFF. Written as DNA, the CDR3 is TGTGCCAGCAGCGTAAACCTAGTTTCCGGGGAGCTGTTTTTT.

The genes are TRBV7-2 and TRBJ1-2, with TRBD1 matching 7 bases. This CDR3 has 15 amino acids. The V segment lost 3 bases and the J segment 1 base; nucleotides outside the gene matches: 5. Germline CDR1 and CDR2: SGHTA and FQGNSA. CDR3 nucleotides: TGTGCCAGCAGCTTTTTAGCAGGGGGTAACTATGGCTACACCTTC. Translating gives CASSFLAGGNYGYTF.

The CDR3: CSALEAGYTF. For the CDR3, the DNA is TGCAGTGCTCTCGAGGCTGGCTACACCTTC. The rearrangement joins TRBV20-1 to TRBJ1-2; unclear D gene. CDR1 and CDR2 (germline): DFQATT, SNEGSKA (reference sequence). V lost 5 bases to trimming and J lost 7 bases, with 8 bases between them. The CDR3 has 10 residues.

The V and J genes are TRBV7-9 and TRBJ1-4; D is perhaps TRBD1 (5 bases). The V end lost 5 bases, the J end lost 12 bases, and 13 bases lay between the germline ends. The CDR3 consists of 12 residues. Germline V gene lookup returns CDR1 SEHNR and CDR2 FQNEAQ (reference sequence). The CDR3 is CASSVGQGELFF. The CDR3 nucleotides are TGTGCCAGCAGCGTCGGCCAAGGGGAACTGTTTTTT.

The J gene is TRBJ2-5, the V gene TRBV5-1; D unresolved. The CDR3 covers 14 residues. Germline V gene data show CDR1 as SGHRS and CDR2 as YFSETQ. Trimming took 0 bases from V and 1 from J, leaving 7 bases between them. This chain's CDR3 is CASSLAGSQETQYF. The CDR3 DNA sequence: TGCGCCAGCAGCTTGGCTGGCAGCCAAGAGACCCAGTACTTC.

This chain connects TRBV10-3 to TRBJ1-4, with TRBD1 matching 10 bases. V lost 5 bases and J lost 7; bases outside the gene matches: 4. The CDR3 sequence is 14 residues long. Germline CDR1 and CDR2: ENHRY and SYGVKD. The DNA of the CDR3 is TGTGCCATCAGTTCGACAGGGGGCCGTGAAAAACTGTTTTTT. This gives the protein CAISSTGGREKLFF.

The V gene is TRBV18, the J gene TRBJ2-5; TRBD2 matches 7 bases. After removal of 4 bases from V and 2 bases from J, the junction contained 7 bases not matched to a gene. The germline V gene has CDR1 KGHSH and CDR2 LQKENI. This CDR3 has 15 amino acids. The CDR3 is CASSQLSGVQETQYF. The CDR3 DNA reads as TGTGCCAGCTCACAGCTCAGCGGGGTTCAAGAGACCCAGTACTTC.

This clone showed up just once. The V and J genes are TRBV7-2 and TRBJ1-1; 9 bases are shared with TRBD1. Germline CDR1 reads SGHTA; CDR2 reads FQGNSA. This CDR3 is built from 15 residues. The junction had 10 bases not matched to a gene; V was cut back by 4 bases and J by 7 bases. The DNA of the CDR3 is TGTGCCAGCAGCTCGCCGGGACAGGGACCTAATGAAGCTTTCTTT. This gives the protein CASSSPGQGPNEAFF.

The rearrangement uses TRBV4-1 and TRBJ2-7; D is unclear. Germline V CDR1 and CDR2: MGHRA, YSYEKL. The CDR3 extends over 14 amino acids. Trimming stripped 0 bases from V and 2 bases from J, with 8 bases between. CDR3 residues: CASSQEVGAYEQYF. CDR3 coding DNA: TGCGCCAGCAGCCAAGAGGTCGGAGCCTACGAGCAGTACTTC.

The chain recombines TRBV7-8 with TRBJ2-5; D is ambiguous. The CDR3 contains 14 residues. The germline V and J ends were trimmed by 0 bases and 4 bases, with 9 bases remaining between them. Germline V CDR1 and CDR2: SGHVS, FQNEAQ. DNA of the CDR3: TGTGCCAGCAGCTTAGCGCGGAGTGGAGAGACCCAGTACTTC. Amino acid sequence: CASSLARSGETQYF.

This clone was observed once. The V and J genes are TRBV7-2 and TRBJ2-7; D might be TRBD1 (6 bases). CDR3 size: 16 residues. The V gene lost 3 bases and the J gene lost 4 bases, with 19 bases spanning the gap. Germline V CDR1 and CDR2: SGHTA, FQGNSA. The CDR3 nucleotides are TGTGCCAGCAGCTTTGGGTGGGCACAGGGTCGGTACGAGCAGTACTTC. It codes for CASSFGWAQGRYEQYF. The full variable domain, rest sourced from reference TRBV7-2 and TRBJ2-7, is GAGVSQSPSNKVTEKGKDVELRCDPISGHTALYWYRQSLGQGLEFLIYFQGNSAPDKSGLPSDRFSAERTGGSVSTLTIQRTQQEDSAVYLCASSFGWAQGRYEQYFGPGTRLTVT.

The chain couples TRBV2 to TRBJ1-2; TRBD1 aligns across 11 bases. The germline gives CDR1 SNHLY, CDR2 FYNNEI. Unmatched junction bases numbered 10, after V lost 2 bases and J lost 8 bases. CDR3 length: 16 amino acids. In DNA, the CDR3 is TGTGCCAGCAGTGAAAAGACCGGGACAGGGGGGTGCGGCTACACCTTC. Protein product: CASSEKTGTGGCGYTF.

This clone has only one observation. The CDR3 region has the DNA TGTGCCAGCAACATTTCGGAGGCCCTCGCCGAGCAGTACTTC. It encodes CASNISEALAEQYF. The rearrangement uses TRBV5-4 and TRBJ2-7; tentative D call: TRBD2 (5 bases). Germline-derived CDR1 and CDR2 are SGHNT and YYREEE (reference sequence). The CDR3 has 14 residues. The V and J ends lost 6 bases and 6 bases respectively, with 19 bases between them.

The chain has TRBV12-5 and TRBJ1-5, with D unresolved. CDR3 size: 12 residues. V gave up 0 bases and J gave up 6 bases, with 3 bases separating them. Germline CDR1 is LGHNT and CDR2 is FRNRAP. The CDR3 DNA is TGTGCTAGTGGTTTGGTACTTCAGCCCCAGCATTTT. It encodes CASGLVLQPQHF.

The V call is TRBV11-1, the J call TRBJ2-2, with 14 bases matching TRBD2. The ends lost 2 bases at V and 7 bases at J; junction bases unmatched: 6. Germline V lookup: CDR1 SGHAT, CDR2 FQDESV (reference sequence). The CDR3 runs to 17 residues. In DNA form, the CDR3 reads TGTGCCAGCAGCTTAAATGGACTAGCGGGAGGTCTCGGGGAGCTGTTTTTT. Encoded protein: CASSLNGLAGGLGELFF.